The T cell receptor beta chain under discussion was sequenced for a study of blood T cell repertoires in COVID-19. Study information: Nucleic acid was either cDNA or gDNA, and it came from T cells, B-cell-depleted T cells, or PBMCs.

Clones were sequenced by immunoSEQ multiplex PCR, and TCRdb holds only the in-frame ones, with some missing. The data show about 270,000 clones, with around 87% seen just once and less than 3% held by the top ten. Trimming shortened V by 2 bases and J by 8 bases, and 24 bases separated the two germline ends. CDR3 length: 17 amino acids. Germline V gives CDR1 LGHNA, CDR2 YNFKEQ. The receptor was isolated from a woman aged 50 to 60 with acute or convalescent COVID-19. Sequencing input: peripheral blood. V gene TRBV4-2 combines with J gene TRBJ1-2; D is ambiguous. As DNA, the CDR3 is TGTGCCAGCAGCCAAAATGAGAGGGCGGAGAACCTAGGAGGCTACACCTTC. This translates into CASSQNERAENLGGYTF.